The rows below give T cell receptor beta chains drawn from one sample of a study of breast tumors, draining lymph nodes, adjacent tissues. TCRdb reprocessed the multiplex PCR reads with MiXCR, giving one entry per CDR3 protein. Among some 130,000 distinct CDR3 sequences, 20% were seen once, and the ten largest hold about 3.7%. Sequencing was done on a sample of axillary lymph node tissue. All receptors derive from a female donor with breast cancer. Some clones in this sample may be carry-over from other donors' samples. CDR3s include the opening cysteine and the closing phenylalanine or tryptophan. A D gene is named only where the DNA matches it firmly. Clone size is given for some rows only: seen once, a few or many times, or a class if the clone is expanded.

>TRBJ2-7|TRBV14|many|TRBD1
TGTGCCAGCAGCCAAGGGACAGGGGACTACTACGAGCAGTACTTC
CASSQGTGDYYEQYF
>TRBJ1-1|TRBV10-3|once|.
TGTGCCAGCCAAAAAGGTCTGGACACTGAAGCTTTCTTT
CASQKGLDTEAFF
>TRBJ1-5|TRBV2|.|TRBD1
TGTGCCAGCAGTCCCATAAATCCTAGAAAGACAGGGGGCTTCAATCAGCCCCAGCATTTT
CASSPINPRKTGGFNQPQHF
>TRBJ1-5|TRBV20-1|many|.
TGCAGTGCTAGAGGGACAAGAGATACTATTAGCAATCAGCCCCAGCATTTT
CSARGTRDTISNQPQHF
>TRBJ1-3|TRBV28|few|.
TGTGCCAGCAAAAAACAGGGAACTGGAAACACCATATATTTT
CASKKQGTGNTIYF
>TRBJ2-7|TRBV12-3/TRBV12-4|many|.
TGTGCCAGCAGGCCCGGCCTCTCCTCCTACGAGCAGTACTTC
CASRPGLSSYEQYF
>TRBJ2-4|TRBV2|few|TRBD2
TGTGCCAGCACGGGGGGGCAATCCGCCAAAAACATTCAGTACTTC
CASTGGQSAKNIQYF
>TRBJ1-6|TRBV6-6|many|.
TGTGCCAGCAGTTACTCAACAGGGTCCGGTCTTAATTCACCCCTCCACTTT
CASSYSTGSGLNSPLHF
>TRBJ1-4|TRBV9|many|TRBD1
TGTGCCAGCGCCTACAGGGGGTCTACGAATGAAAAACTGTTTTTT
CASAYRGSTNEKLFF
>TRBJ2-3|TRBV6-1|once|.
TGTGCCAGCAGTGGCCGTGAGCGGGTCGGCACAGATATGCAGTGTTTT
CASSGRERVGTDMQCF
>TRBJ2-1|TRBV20-1|many|.
TGCAGTGCTCCCGACAGCCAGCCCTACAATGAGCAGTTCTTC
CSAPDSQPYNEQFF
>TRBJ2-7|TRBV7-3|many|.
TGTGCCAGCCGCCGGACAGGGACTAGCTCCTACGAGCAGTACTTC
CASRRTGTSSYEQYF
>TRBJ1-5|TRBV28|.|.
TGTGCCAGCAGTTTTGAGGTAGTTCAGCCCCAGCATTTT
CASSFEVVQPQHF
>TRBJ1-5|TRBV27|many|TRBD1
TGTGCCAGCAGTTTAACAGGGGGTGGCAATCAGCCCCAGCATTTT
CASSLTGGGNQPQHF
>TRBJ1-2|TRBV2|many|.
TGTGCCAGCAGTGGCTGGGACAACTATGGCTACACCTTC
CASSGWDNYGYTF
>TRBJ2-5|TRBV20-1|many|.
TGCAGTGTAGATAGCCGGGAGACCCAGTACTTC
CSVDSRETQYF
>TRBJ2-1|TRBV7-3|many|TRBD1
TGTGCCAGCAGCTTAAGTGGGACAGTCCACAATGAGCAGTTCTTC
CASSLSGTVHNEQFF
>TRBJ2-7|TRBV18|.|TRBD1
TGTGCCAGCTCACCAAGGGACAGGGTCTACGAGCAGTACTTC
CASSPRDRVYEQYF
>TRBJ2-1|TRBV14|many|.
TGTGCCAGCAGAGCCCGAGGGGAGAGCTCCTACAATGAGCAGTTCTTC
CASRARGESSYNEQFF
>TRBJ2-1|TRBV24-1|many|.
TGTGCCACCAGTGATTTGGACCAACAACGGAATGAGCAGTTCTTC
CATSDLDQQRNEQFF
>TRBJ2-1|TRBV20-1|many|.
TGCAGTGCTACCCTCGATACAGGGAGCTCCTACAATGAGCAGTTCTTC
CSATLDTGSSYNEQFF
>TRBJ2-7|TRBV11-1|many|.
TGTGCCAGCGCAAACGACTTAGCCTACGAGCAGTACTTC
CASANDLAYEQYF
>TRBJ2-2|TRBV5-1|many|.
TGCGCCAGCAGCTTGACGGGGACTTCCACCGGGGAGCTGTTTTTT
CASSLTGTSTGELFF
>TRBJ1-2|TRBV7-9|many|.
TGTGCCAGCAGCTTAGGAAGCCCCGGGACATCTGGCTACACCTTC
CASSLGSPGTSGYTF
>TRBJ2-2|TRBV12-3/TRBV12-4|many|.
TGTGCCAGCAGTTTGCCCGGTTACACCGGGGAGCTGTTTTTT
CASSLPGYTGELFF
>TRBJ2-3|TRBV18|.|.
TGTGCCAGCTCACCGCAGAAACCGACCACAGATACGCAGTATTTT
CASSPQKPTTDTQYF
>TRBJ2-2|TRBV4-1|.|.
TGCGCCAGCAGCCAAGATTGGGGCTTCAGGGGGGCAGACACCGGGGAGCTGTTTTTT
CASSQDWGFRGADTGELFF
>TRBJ2-7|TRBV6-2/TRBV6-3|many|.
TGTGCCAGCAGTTATTTACGGGACTACGAGCAGTACTTC
CASSYLRDYEQYF
>TRBJ2-7|TRBV19|many|TRBD2
TGTGCCAGTAGTCGGGGACTAGCGGGATATTCCTACGAGCAGTACTTC
CASSRGLAGYSYEQYF
>TRBJ1-2|TRBV6-5|many|TRBD1
TGTGCCAGCAGTGCGGGACAGGGACTCGGCTACACCTTC
CASSAGQGLGYTF
>TRBJ2-6|TRBV5-1|many|.
TGCGCCAGCAGCTTGAATCTCAACTCTGGGGCCAACGTCCTGACTTTC
CASSLNLNSGANVLTF
>TRBJ1-5|TRBV2|many|TRBD1
TGTGCCAGCCACAGGGGCCCCTATAGCAATCAGCCCCAGCATTTT
CASHRGPYSNQPQHF
>TRBJ2-5|TRBV28|.|.
TGTGCCAGCAGTGGGGAGACCCAGTACTTC
CASSGETQYF
>TRBJ2-1|TRBV7-3|many|TRBD1
TGTGCCAGCAGGTCGGACAGGGGGTACAATGAGCAGTTCTTC
CASRSDRGYNEQFF
>TRBJ1-5|TRBV7-8|.|.
TGTGCCAGCACGATGGTTAGGGCTGGTAATCAGCCCCAGCATTTT
CASTMVRAGNQPQHF
>TRBJ2-4|TRBV6-2/TRBV6-3|few|.
TGTGCCAGCGCGAGTACGAACATTCAGTACTTC
CASASTNIQYF
>TRBJ2-7|TRBV10-3|many|TRBD2
TGTGCCATCAGCACCGGGACTAGCGGGGGCCACGAGCAGTACTTC
CAISTGTSGGHEQYF
>TRBJ1-2|TRBV12-3/TRBV12-4|many|.
TGTGCCAGCCGGTTTGGGGGTGGCTACACCTTC
CASRFGGGYTF
>TRBJ1-5|TRBV20-1|few|TRBD1
TGCAGTGCTTGGACAGGGGTAGGGAATCAGCCCCAGCATTTT
CSAWTGVGNQPQHF
>TRBJ2-5|TRBV9|many|TRBD2
TGTGCCAGCAGCGTCCCCGGGGGGGAGACCCAGTACTTC
CASSVPGGETQYF
>TRBJ2-1|TRBV18|.|TRBD1
TGTGCCAGCTCACAAACCGGGACAGGGGCCCGCGGTGAGCAGTTCTTC
CASSQTGTGARGEQFF
>TRBJ2-1|TRBV5-1|many|TRBD2
TGCGCCAGCACCCTACTAGCGGGGGGGAACAATGAGCAGTTCTTC
CASTLLAGGNNEQFF
>TRBJ2-1|TRBV4-1|many|TRBD2
TGCGCCAGCAGCCACCGGACTAGCGGGATCGATGAGCAGTTCTTC
CASSHRTSGIDEQFF
>TRBJ1-2|TRBV12-3/TRBV12-4|many|.
TGTGCCAGCAGTACCAGGGGCGCAGGTGGCTACACCTTC
CASSTRGAGGYTF
>TRBJ1-3|TRBV19|.|TRBD1
TGTGCCAGTAGTACTACAGGGGGACCTGGAAGCACCATATATTTT
CASSTTGGPGSTIYF
>TRBJ2-5|TRBV12-5|many|TRBD2
TGTGCTAGTGGTTCGGGACTAGCGGGGAATGTGGAGACCCAGTACTTC
CASGSGLAGNVETQYF